This T cell receptor (beta chain) stems from a study of blood T cell repertoires in COVID-19. Across 20 to 25 US areas, participants ranged in age from about 18 to 90 years. In the original workflow: From reference gene primer amplification, estimates of nucleated cell counts were derived. The protocol was immunoSEQ multiplex PCR, while the TCRdb copy is restricted to in-frame clones and leaves out a portion. V and J calls and clone size are those listed in that table; D and trimming were worked out from the DNA. The sample includes roughly 240,000 clones, 75% to 90% seen only once; the top ten take 0.87%. Trimming took 0 bases from V and 5 from J; bases not matched to a gene: 8. The germline V gene has CDR1 SGHRS and CDR2 YFSETQ. The CDR3 sequence is 16 residues long.

Sequenced sample: PBMCs or T cells enriched from blood (not recorded which). The rearrangement joins TRBV5-1 to TRBJ2-1; TRBD2 agrees at 7 bases. The receptor was isolated from a man aged 50-60 years who had been exposed to COVID-19. The CDR3 loop is CASSLATAGPHNEQFF. The CDR3 nucleotides read TGCGCCAGCAGCTTGGCCACAGCGGGGCCACACAATGAGCAGTTCTTC.